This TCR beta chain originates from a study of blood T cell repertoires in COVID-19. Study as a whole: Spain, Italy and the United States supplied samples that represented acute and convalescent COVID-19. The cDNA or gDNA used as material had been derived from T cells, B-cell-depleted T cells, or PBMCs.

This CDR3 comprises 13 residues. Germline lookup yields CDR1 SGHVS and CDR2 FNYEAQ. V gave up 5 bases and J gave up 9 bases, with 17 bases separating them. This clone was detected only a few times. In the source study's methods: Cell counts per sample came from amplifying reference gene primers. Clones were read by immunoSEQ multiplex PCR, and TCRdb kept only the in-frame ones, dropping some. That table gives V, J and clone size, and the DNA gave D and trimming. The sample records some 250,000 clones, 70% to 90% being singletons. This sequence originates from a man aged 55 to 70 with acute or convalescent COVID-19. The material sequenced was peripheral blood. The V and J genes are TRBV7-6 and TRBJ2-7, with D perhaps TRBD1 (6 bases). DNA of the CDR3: TGTGCCAGCAGCCTGAACCGCAGGGGAGCGCAGTACTTC. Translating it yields CASSLNRRGAQYF.